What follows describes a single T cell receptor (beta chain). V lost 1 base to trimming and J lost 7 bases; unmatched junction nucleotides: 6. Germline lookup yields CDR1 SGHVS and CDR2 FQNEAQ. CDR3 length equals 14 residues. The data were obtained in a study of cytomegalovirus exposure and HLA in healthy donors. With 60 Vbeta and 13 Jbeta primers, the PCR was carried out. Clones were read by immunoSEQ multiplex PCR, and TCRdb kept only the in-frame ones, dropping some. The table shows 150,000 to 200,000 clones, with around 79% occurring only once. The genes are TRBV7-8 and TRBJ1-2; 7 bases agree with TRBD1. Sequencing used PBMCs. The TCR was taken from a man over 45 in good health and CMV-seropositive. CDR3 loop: CASSLDAGGIGYTF. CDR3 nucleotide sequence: TGTGCCAGCAGCTTAGATGCAGGGGGAATTGGCTACACCTTC.